This T cell receptor (beta chain) originates from a study of blood T cell repertoires in COVID-19. The overall study: In each case, the material was cDNA or gDNA derived from T cells, B-cell-depleted T cells, or PBMCs.

Clones were read by immunoSEQ multiplex PCR, and TCRdb kept only the in-frame ones, dropping some. The table shows 300,000 to 450,000 clones, with more than 80% occurring only once. The germline V gene encodes CDR1 LGHDT and CDR2 YNNKEL (reference sequence). V shed 5 bases and J shed 0 bases, with 11 bases lying between them. The CDR3 is 15 amino acids. The sample comprised PBMCs or T cells enriched from blood (not recorded which). The J gene is TRBJ2-1, the V gene TRBV3-1 (or the pseudogene TRBV3-2); tentatively, D is TRBD1 (6 bases). This TCR came from a man between 18 and 35 years old who had recovered from COVID-19. Here the CDR3 reads CASSVDSSSYNEQFF. The CDR3 DNA reads TGTGCCAGCAGCGTGGACAGTTCCTCCTACAATGAGCAGTTCTTC.